The clone carrying this TCR beta chain was detected a few times. Its specificity is not known. This CDR3 is also generated by other DNA sequences in the sample. The study reverse transcribed the entire isolated RNA, so it sequenced expressed TCRB transcripts. Naive, central memory and regulatory T cell samples averaged around 3.8 million reads. TCRdb's table, derived via immunoSEQ multiplex PCR, lists solely in-frame clones and lacks some. Of around 280,000 clones listed, 7% to 9% were seen once; the top ten hold 1%. These data come from a study of beta chain features in type 1 diabetes. Findings and caveats of the study: Moderate yet significant TCRB CDR3 shortening was seen in Type 1 diabetes patients in all four CD4+ subsets.

Losses at the gene ends were 2 bases for V and 4 bases for J; bases not matched to a gene: 4. The CDR3 covers 14 residues. The germline V gene has CDR1 SGHRS and CDR2 YFSETQ. Sequences were obtained from central memory CD4+ T cells from blood. This chain uses TRBV5-1 with TRBJ2-3, with 7 bases identical to TRBD2. The clonotype comes from a woman aged 18-29 years in good health. The CDR3, as DNA: TGCGCCAGCAGCTTTGGAACTAGCGCAGATACGCAGTATTTT. It translates to CASSFGTSADTQYF.